These 12 T cell receptor beta chains came from one sample sequenced in a study of shared clonotypes between healthy human individuals. The table came from immunoSEQ multiplex PCR; TCRdb's copy has only in-frame clones and leaves some out. The table lists around 2.3 million clones, approximately 96% of them singletons. Sequences were obtained from naive CD4+ T cells sorted from blood. Subset indicated: CD45RA+ positively selected. Receptor source: a man between 18 and 35 years old in good health.

The rearrangement uses TRBV7-9 and TRBJ1-6; D perhaps matches TRBD1 (5 bases). The CDR3 is 14 amino acids. The V and J ends lost 3 bases and 7 bases respectively, with 10 bases between them. Germline CDR1 and CDR2: SEHNR and FQNEAQ (reference sequence). Here the CDR3 DNA reads TGTGCCAGCAGCTTTGACAGATCGAATTCACCCCTCCACTTT. Amino acid sequence: CASSFDRSNSPLHF.

The V and J genes are TRBV5-1 and TRBJ2-3; D not certain. Between the trimmed V and J ends, which lost 7 bases and 1 base, there was a span of 4 bases. This CDR3 contains 11 residues. The germline gives CDR1 SGHRS, CDR2 YFSETQ. In nucleotides, the CDR3 is TGCGCCAGCGAAGGCACAGATACGCAGTATTTT. As protein: CASEGTDTQYF.

The chain recombines TRBV13 with TRBJ1-5; 8 bases are a match to TRBD1. Germline assignment: CDR1 PRHDT and CDR2 FYEKMQ (reference sequence). The V segment lost 5 bases and the J segment 3 bases; nucleotides outside the gene matches: 3. CDR3 length equals 14 residues. The CDR3 sequence is CASSLRGLNQPQHF. The CDR3 DNA sequence: TGTGCCAGCAGCCTCAGGGGGCTCAATCAGCCCCAGCATTTT.

The chain carries TRBV19 and TRBJ1-1; the D is unclear. The V end was cut by 8 bases, the J end by 4 bases, with 14 bases between. From germline, CDR1 is LNHDA and CDR2 SQIVND (reference sequence). The CDR3 spans 13 residues. The CDR3 nucleotides are TGTGCCAGTTCTAGTGGGGTATTCACTGAAGCTTTCTTT. Translated: CASSSGVFTEAFF.

The chain employs TRBV6-1 and TRBJ2-5; the D is unclear. The germline V gene encodes CDR1 MNHNS and CDR2 SASEGT. V was clipped by 3 bases and J by 4 bases, with 9 bases between them. The length of the CDR3 is 13 residues. The DNA for the CDR3 is TGTGCCAGCAGTGACGGGCGAAGAGAGACCCAGTACTTC. This gives the protein CASSDGRRETQYF.

V usage is TRBV28 and J usage is TRBJ2-3, with 8 bases that match TRBD2. With 3 bases clipped from V and 0 bases from J, the junction kept 11 bases outside the gene matches. CDR3 length equals 18 residues. Germline V gene data show CDR1 as MDHEN and CDR2 as SYDVKM. The CDR3 DNA follows: TGTGCCAGCAGTTTTAGTCGGGGGGGCCCTTCTAGCACAGATACGCAGTATTTT. Its protein product is CASSFSRGGPSSTDTQYF. Based on the CDR3 plus reference TRBV28 and TRBJ2-3, the full variable domain is DVKVTQSSRYLVKRTGEKVFLECVQDMDHENMFWYRQDPGLGLRLIYFSYDVKMKEKGDIPEGYSVSREKKERFSLILESASTNQTSMYLCASSFSRGGPSSTDTQYFGPGTRLTVL.

The chain recombines TRBV4-2 with TRBJ1-6; TRBD1 matches at 9 bases. CDR1 and CDR2 (germline): LGHNA, YNFKEQ. V trimming: 6 bases; J trimming: 7 bases; junction bases outside the gene matches: 7. The CDR3 runs 15 residues. The CDR3 sequence is CASSFPGQGNSPLHF. CDR3 sequence (DNA): TGTGCCAGCAGTTTCCCGGGACAGGGAAATTCACCCCTCCACTTT.

The rearrangement uses TRBV7-9 and TRBJ1-1; no firm D call. V lost 11 bases to trimming and J lost 1 base, with 8 bases between them. The CDR3 has 11 amino acids. Germline values: CDR1 SEHNR, CDR2 FQNEAQ (reference sequence). CDR3 region: CAGFGNTEAFF. The CDR3 DNA sequence: TGTGCCGGTTTTGGGAACACTGAAGCTTTCTTT.

Note on this clone: The same CDR3 is also encoded by other DNA sequences in this sample. The chain employs TRBV30 and TRBJ1-2; D remains ambiguous. Germline V gene sequence: CDR1 GTSNPN, CDR2 SVGIG (reference sequence). The CDR3 length is 12 residues. The V end lost 2 bases, the J end lost 1 base, and 5 bases lay between the germline ends. CDR3 protein: CAWSPGNYGYTF. CDR3 coding DNA: TGTGCCTGGAGTCCCGGTAACTATGGCTACACCTTC. The variable domain in full, with the rest retrieved from reference TRBV30 and TRBJ1-2, is SQTIHQWPATLVQPVGSPLSLECTVEGTSNPNLYWYRQAAGRGLQLLFYSVGIGQISSEVPQNLSASRPQDRQFILSSKKLLLSDSGFYLCAWSPGNYGYTFGSGTRLTVV.

The chain combines TRBV6-6 with TRBJ2-7; the D gene is possibly TRBD1 (6 bases). V gave up 7 bases and J gave up 0 bases, with 19 bases separating them. Germline V gene sequence: CDR1 MNHNY, CDR2 SVGAGI (reference sequence). This CDR3 has 16 amino acids. The CDR3 is CASTQTGSRGSYEQYF. As DNA, the CDR3 is TGTGCCAGCACCCAAACAGGCTCCAGGGGCTCCTACGAGCAGTACTTC.

This chain joins TRBV19 and TRBJ1-2; 7 nucleotides line up with TRBD1. Germline CDR1 reads LNHDA; CDR2 reads SQIVND (reference sequence). V shed 5 bases, J shed 5 bases, and the junction held 5 bases outside the gene matches. The CDR3 loop spans 13 amino acids. CDR3 sequence (DNA): TGTGCCAGTAGTTTCCCGGGACAGTATGGCTACACCTTC. It translates to CASSFPGQYGYTF. Looking up the rest from reference TRBV19 and TRBJ1-2 gives the full variable domain: DGGITQSPKYLFRKEGQNVTLSCEQNLNHDAMYWYRQDPGQGLRLIYYSQIVNDFQKGDIAEGYSVSREKKESFPLTVTSAQKNPTAFYLCASSFPGQYGYTFGSGTRLTVV.

V usage is TRBV19 and J usage is TRBJ1-2; TRBD1 agrees at 7 bases. The CDR3 runs 13 residues. The V and J ends lost 3 bases and 7 bases, in that order; junction bases with no gene match: 5. Germline V gene lookup returns CDR1 LNHDA and CDR2 SQIVND (reference sequence). The CDR3 bases are TGTGCCAGTAGTATCACAGGGGAGGCTGGCTACACCTTC. Its protein product is CASSITGEAGYTF.